This T cell receptor beta chain stems from a study of blood T cell repertoires in COVID-19 (dated by TCRdb to 2020 to 2021). General notes on the study: Samples from collaborators originated in the United States, Italy and Spain and spanned both the acute and convalescent phases of COVID-19. Where available, HLA class I and class II types were obtained from metadata supplied by the sample provider rather than from assay-based typing. A freely available public database, intended as a resource for researchers studying the immune response to SARS-CoV-2, is where the repertoires were released. Deeply sampled blood TCRbeta repertoires from subjects exposed to, actively infected with, or recovered from COVID-19 were included in the dataset. The samples were drawn from the first 160 participants of the ongoing ImmuneRACE study and from some 1,300 subjects provided by 6 global collaborators. The prospective study material was composed of cDNA or gDNA derived from T cells, B-cell-depleted T cells, or PBMCs. Sample metadata almost always included a de-identified subject ID, COVID-19 status, age in years and sex. General conclusions and limits of the study: The quantity of clinical and demographic metadata differed by source and by participant and was supplied without curation.

V loses 1 base of germline sequence and J loses 5 bases, and the interval between the two ends is 9 bases. Including the terminal cysteine and phenylalanine, the CDR3 comprises 13 residues. Of all the DNA, just the CDR3 is kept, 39 bases in frame from base 1. As encoded in the germline V gene (reference sequence), CDR1 is SGHNT while CDR2 is YYREEE. TCRbeta CDR3 regions were amplified from genomic DNA by means of the immunoSEQ Assay, a bias-controlled multiplex PCR. In the authors' own workflow: The number of nucleated cells in each sample was estimated by amplification of reference gene primers within the assay. To quantify the absolute abundance of each unique TCRbeta CDR3 rearrangement, sequence reads were collapsed and filtered. For each sample, productive Simpson clonality was calculated as the square root of Simpson's diversity index over productive rearrangements. Sourced from immuneACCESS, this table was stored by TCRdb with only in-frame sequences that have V and J called. A share of the clones is absent; for the studies checked, an unresolved V gene accounts for under half, and the remainder has no known explanation. V and J calls and clone size are those listed in that table; D and trimming were worked out from the DNA. The sample table shows approximately 93,000 clones, and 75% to 90% are seen once. The ten largest clones add up to around 1.1% of the sample.

Each collaborating institution followed its own protocols to collect whole blood in K2EDTA tubes. For TCRbeta analysis, collaborator samples were shipped as frozen whole blood, as isolated PBMCs, or as DNA extracted from either sample type. Concerning this clone: The antigen it recognizes is unknown. Base qualities are not recorded, but no much larger clone differs from it by a single base.

The rearrangement joined TRBV5-4 to TRBJ1-1, with TRBD1 as a weak D call on 6 bases. Sequencing was performed on peripheral blood. The source is a human donor in a cohort sampled during active COVID-19. The nucleotide sequence is given as TGTGCCAGCAGCTTGCGGCAGGGGACTGAAGCTTTCTTT. Translated, this gives CASSLRQGTEAFF.